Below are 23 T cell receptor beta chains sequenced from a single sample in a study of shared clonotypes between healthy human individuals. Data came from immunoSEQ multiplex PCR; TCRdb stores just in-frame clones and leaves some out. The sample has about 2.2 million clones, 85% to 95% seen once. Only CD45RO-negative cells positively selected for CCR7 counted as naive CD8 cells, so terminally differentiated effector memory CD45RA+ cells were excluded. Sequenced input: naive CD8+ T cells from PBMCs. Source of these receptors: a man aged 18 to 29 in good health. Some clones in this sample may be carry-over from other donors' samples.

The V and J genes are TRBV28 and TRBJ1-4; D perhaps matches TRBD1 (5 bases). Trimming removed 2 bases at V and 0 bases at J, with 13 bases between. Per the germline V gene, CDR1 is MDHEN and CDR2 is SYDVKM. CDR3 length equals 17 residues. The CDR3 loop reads CASSLGYGGATNEKLFF. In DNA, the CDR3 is TGTGCCAGCAGTTTAGGATACGGGGGAGCAACTAATGAAAAACTGTTTTTT.

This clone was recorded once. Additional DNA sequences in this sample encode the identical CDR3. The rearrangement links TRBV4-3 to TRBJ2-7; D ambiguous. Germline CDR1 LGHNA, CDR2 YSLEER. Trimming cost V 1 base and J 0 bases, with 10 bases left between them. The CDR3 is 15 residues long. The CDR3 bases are TGCGCCAGCAGCCAAGTTGCAGGAAGCTCCTACGAGCAGTACTTC. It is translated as CASSQVAGSSYEQYF.

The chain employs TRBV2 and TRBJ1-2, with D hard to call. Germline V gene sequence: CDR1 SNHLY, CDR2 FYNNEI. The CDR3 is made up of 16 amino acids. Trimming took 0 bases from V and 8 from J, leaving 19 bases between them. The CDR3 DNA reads TGTGCCAGCAGTGAAGCGCCAAATTATGGACCCAGGGGCTACACCTTC. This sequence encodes CASSEAPNYGPRGYTF.

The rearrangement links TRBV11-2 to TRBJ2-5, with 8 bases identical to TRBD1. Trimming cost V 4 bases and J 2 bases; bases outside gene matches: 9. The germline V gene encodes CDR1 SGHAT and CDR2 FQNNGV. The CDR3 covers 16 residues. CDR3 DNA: TGTGCCAGCAGCTCTTCAAGGGACAGGTTACAAGAGACCCAGTACTTC. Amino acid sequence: CASSSSRDRLQETQYF.

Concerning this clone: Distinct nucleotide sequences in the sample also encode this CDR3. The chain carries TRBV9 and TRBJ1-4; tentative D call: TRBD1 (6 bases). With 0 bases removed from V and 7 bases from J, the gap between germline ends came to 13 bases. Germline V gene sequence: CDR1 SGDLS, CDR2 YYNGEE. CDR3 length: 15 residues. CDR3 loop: CASSVAGGGGEKLFF. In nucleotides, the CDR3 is TGTGCCAGCAGCGTAGCCGGAGGGGGAGGTGAAAAACTGTTTTTT.

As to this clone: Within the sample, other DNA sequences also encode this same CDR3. The CDR3 bases are TGTGCCAGCAGCTTAAGTCCTAGCAGGACAGATACGCAGTATTTT. Its translation: CASSLSPSRTDTQYF. The chain uses TRBV7-3 and TRBJ2-3; D might be TRBD2 (5 bases). The CDR3 has 15 residues. CDR1 is SGHTA, CDR2 FQGTGA, per germline. Trimming stripped 1 base from V and 3 bases from J, with 11 bases between.

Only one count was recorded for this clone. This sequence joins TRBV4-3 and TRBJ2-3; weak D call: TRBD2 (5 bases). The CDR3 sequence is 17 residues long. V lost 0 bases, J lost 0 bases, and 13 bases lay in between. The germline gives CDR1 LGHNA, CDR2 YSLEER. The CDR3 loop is CASSQDTLATSTDTQYF. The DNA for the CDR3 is TGCGCCAGCAGCCAAGATACCCTAGCCACTAGCACAGATACGCAGTATTTT.

The CDR3 here is CASSVEPSGYEQYF. CDR3 nucleotides: TGTGCCAGCAGCGTAGAGCCTAGCGGCTACGAGCAGTACTTC. The chain joins TRBV9 to TRBJ2-7; TRBD2 matches at 7 bases. This CDR3 comprises 14 residues. With V trimmed by 0 bases and J by 3 bases, 3 bases remained unmatched. Germline CDR1 SGDLS, CDR2 YYNGEE.

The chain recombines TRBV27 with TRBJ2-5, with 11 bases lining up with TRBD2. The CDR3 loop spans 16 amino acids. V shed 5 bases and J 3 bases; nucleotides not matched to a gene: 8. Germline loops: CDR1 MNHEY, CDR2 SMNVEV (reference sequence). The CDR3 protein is CASSPFPTSGKETQYF. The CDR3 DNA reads TGTGCCAGCAGTCCCTTTCCGACTAGCGGGAAAGAGACCCAGTACTTC.

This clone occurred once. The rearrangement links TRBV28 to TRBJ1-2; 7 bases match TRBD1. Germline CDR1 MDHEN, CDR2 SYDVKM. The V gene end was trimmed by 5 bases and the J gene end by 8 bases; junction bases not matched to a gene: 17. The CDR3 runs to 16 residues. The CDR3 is CASSTTLSTGLRGYTF. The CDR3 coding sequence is TGTGCCAGCAGTACTACCCTTTCGACAGGGTTGCGGGGCTACACCTTC.

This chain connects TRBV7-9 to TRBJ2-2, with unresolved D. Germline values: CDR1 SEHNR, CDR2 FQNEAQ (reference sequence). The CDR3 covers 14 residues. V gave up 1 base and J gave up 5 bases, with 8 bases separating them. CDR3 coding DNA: TGTGCCAGCAGCTTAGTGGCGGAGACCGGGGAGCTGTTTTTT. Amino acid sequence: CASSLVAETGELFF.

The CDR3 is CASSGRTAYEQYF. As DNA, the CDR3 is TGTGCCAGCAGTGGGAGGACTGCCTACGAGCAGTACTTC. This rearrangement joins TRBV6-1 to TRBJ2-7; tentatively, D is TRBD2 (5 bases). Germline CDR1 MNHNS, CDR2 SASEGT. The CDR3 has 13 amino acids. V lost 4 bases and J lost 2, with 9 bases in between.

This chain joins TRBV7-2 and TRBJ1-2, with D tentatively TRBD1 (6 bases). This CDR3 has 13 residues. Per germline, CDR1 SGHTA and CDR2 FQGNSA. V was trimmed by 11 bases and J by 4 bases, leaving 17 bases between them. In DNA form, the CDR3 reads TGTGCCCCCTCGGGAGGGGGAGGCTATGGCTACACCTTC. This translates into CAPSGGGGYGYTF.

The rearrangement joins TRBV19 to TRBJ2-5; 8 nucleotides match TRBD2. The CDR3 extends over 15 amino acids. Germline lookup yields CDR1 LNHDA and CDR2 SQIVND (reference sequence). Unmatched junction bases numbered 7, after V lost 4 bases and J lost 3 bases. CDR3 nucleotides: TGTGCCAGTAGTAGTTCCGGGAGGGGAGAAGAGACCCAGTACTTC. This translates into CASSSSGRGEETQYF.

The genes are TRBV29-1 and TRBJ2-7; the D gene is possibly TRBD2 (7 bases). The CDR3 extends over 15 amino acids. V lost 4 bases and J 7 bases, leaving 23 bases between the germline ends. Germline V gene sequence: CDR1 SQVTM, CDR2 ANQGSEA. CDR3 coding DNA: TGCAGCGTTGCAAGGGGGGGGGCGAAGATGGATGAGCAGTACTTC. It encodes CSVARGGAKMDEQYF.

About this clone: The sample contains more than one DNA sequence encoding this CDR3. This CDR3 is CASSFRDRAETQYF. CDR3 in DNA: TGTGCCAGCAGTTTTCGGGACAGGGCAGAGACCCAGTACTTC. The genes are TRBV27 and TRBJ2-5; 9 nucleotides agree with TRBD1. V was pared by 3 bases and J by 4 bases, with 3 bases of the junction left unmatched. From germline, CDR1 is MNHEY and CDR2 SMNVEV (reference sequence). This CDR3 is built from 14 residues.

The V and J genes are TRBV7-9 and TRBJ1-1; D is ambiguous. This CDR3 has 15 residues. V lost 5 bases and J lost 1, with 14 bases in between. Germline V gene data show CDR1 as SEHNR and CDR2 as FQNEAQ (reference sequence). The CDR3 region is CASSQSLSQNTEAFF. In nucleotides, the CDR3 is TGTGCCAGCAGCCAAAGTCTGTCGCAGAACACTGAAGCTTTCTTT.

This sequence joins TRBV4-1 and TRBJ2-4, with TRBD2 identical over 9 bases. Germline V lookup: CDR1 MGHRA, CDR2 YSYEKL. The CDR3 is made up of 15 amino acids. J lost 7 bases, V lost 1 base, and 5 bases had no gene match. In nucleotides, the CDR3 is TGCGCCAGCAGCCAAGGGTCTAGCGGGACGAACATTCAGTACTTC. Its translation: CASSQGSSGTNIQYF.

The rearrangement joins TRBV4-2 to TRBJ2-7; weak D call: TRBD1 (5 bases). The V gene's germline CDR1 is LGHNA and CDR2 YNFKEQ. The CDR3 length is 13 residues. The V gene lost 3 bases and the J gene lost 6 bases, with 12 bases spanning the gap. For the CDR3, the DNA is TGTGCCAGCAGCCAGGACATTCCTACCGAGCAGTACTTC. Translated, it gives CASSQDIPTEQYF.

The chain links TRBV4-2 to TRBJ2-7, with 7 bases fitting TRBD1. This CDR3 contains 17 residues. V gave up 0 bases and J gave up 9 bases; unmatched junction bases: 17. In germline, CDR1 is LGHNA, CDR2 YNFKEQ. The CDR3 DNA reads TGTGCCAGCAGCCAAGATCGTCAGGGGCAGGGGGATTGGCGGCAGTACTTC. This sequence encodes CASSQDRQGQGDWRQYF.

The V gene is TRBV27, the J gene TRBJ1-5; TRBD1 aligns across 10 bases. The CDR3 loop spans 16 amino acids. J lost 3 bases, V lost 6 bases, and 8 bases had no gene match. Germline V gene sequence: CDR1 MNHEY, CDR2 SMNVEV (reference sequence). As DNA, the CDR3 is TGTGCCAGCAGACGGGGGACAGGGGTAATCAATCAGCCCCAGCATTTT. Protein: CASRRGTGVINQPQHF.

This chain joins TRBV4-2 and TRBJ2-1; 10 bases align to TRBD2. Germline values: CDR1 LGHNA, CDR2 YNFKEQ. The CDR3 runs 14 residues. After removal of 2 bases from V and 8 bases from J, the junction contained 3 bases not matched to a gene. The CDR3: CASSQLAGDDEQFF. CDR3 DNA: TGTGCCAGCAGCCAACTAGCGGGAGATGATGAGCAGTTCTTC.

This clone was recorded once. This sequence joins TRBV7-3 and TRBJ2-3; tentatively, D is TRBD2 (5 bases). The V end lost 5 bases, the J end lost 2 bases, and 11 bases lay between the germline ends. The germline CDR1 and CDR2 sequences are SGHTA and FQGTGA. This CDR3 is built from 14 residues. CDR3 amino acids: CASSNGVHTDTQYF. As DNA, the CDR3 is TGTGCCAGCAGCAACGGGGTCCACACAGATACGCAGTATTTT.